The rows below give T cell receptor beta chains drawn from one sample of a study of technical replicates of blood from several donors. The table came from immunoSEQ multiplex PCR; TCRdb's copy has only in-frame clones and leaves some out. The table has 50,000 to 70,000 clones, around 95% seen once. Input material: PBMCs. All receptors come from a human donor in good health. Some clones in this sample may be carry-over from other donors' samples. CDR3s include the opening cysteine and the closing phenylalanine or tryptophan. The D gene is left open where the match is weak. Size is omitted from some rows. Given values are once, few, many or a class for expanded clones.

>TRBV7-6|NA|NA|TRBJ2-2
CASSFLLRGQNTGELFF
TGTGCCAGCAGTTTCCTTTTGCGGGGGCAGAACACCGGGGAGCTGTTTTTT
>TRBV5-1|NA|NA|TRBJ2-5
CASSFTGETQYF
TGCGCCAGCAGCTTCACGGGGGAGACCCAGTACTTC
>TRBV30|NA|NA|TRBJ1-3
CAWVFGSSGNTIYF
TGTGCCTGGGTATTTGGGAGTTCTGGAAACACCATATATTTT
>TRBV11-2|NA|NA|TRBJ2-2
CASSLVLGVNTGELFF
TGTGCCAGCAGCCTAGTCTTAGGAGTCAACACCGGGGAGCTGTTTTTT
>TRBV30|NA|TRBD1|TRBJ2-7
CAWGGQVSYEQYF
TGTGCCTGGGGAGGACAGGTCTCCTACGAGCAGTACTTC
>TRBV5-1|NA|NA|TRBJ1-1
CASSLGPRGGAFF
TGCGCCAGCAGCTTAGGGCCCCGGGGGGGAGCTTTCTTT
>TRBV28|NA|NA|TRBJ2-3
CASSLGATDTQYF
TGTGCCAGCAGTCTGGGGGCTACAGATACGCAGTATTTT
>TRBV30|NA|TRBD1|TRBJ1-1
CAWKGAGANTEAFF
TGTGCCTGGAAGGGGGCAGGGGCGAACACTGAAGCTTTCTTT
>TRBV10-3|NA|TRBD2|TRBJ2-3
CAISVLAGPDTQYF
TGTGCCATCAGTGTACTAGCGGGTCCGGATACGCAGTATTTT
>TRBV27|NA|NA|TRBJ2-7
CASSLSQAAYEQYF
TGTGCCAGCAGTTTATCCCAGGCAGCCTACGAGCAGTACTTC
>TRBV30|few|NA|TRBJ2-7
CAWSVLAGSSSYEQYF
TGTGCCTGGAGTGTACTGGCGGGGTCAAGCTCCTACGAGCAGTACTTC
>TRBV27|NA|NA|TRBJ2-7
CASSLSGLTLSYEQYF
TGTGCCAGCAGTTTAAGCGGGCTTACCCTCTCCTACGAGCAGTACTTC
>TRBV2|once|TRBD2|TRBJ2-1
CASSEKGSGRGYEQFF
TGTGCCAGCAGTGAAAAGGGAAGCGGGAGGGGATATGAGCAGTTCTTC
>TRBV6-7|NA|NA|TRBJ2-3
CASSRQDF
TGTGCCAGCAGTCGACAGGATTTT
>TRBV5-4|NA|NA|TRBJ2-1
CASSRKTGPNEQFF
TGTGCCAGCAGCAGGAAGACAGGCCCCAATGAGCAGTTCTTC
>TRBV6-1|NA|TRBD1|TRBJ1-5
CASSEPTGYSNQPQHF
TGTGCCAGCAGTGAGCCGACAGGGTATAGCAATCAGCCCCAGCATTTT
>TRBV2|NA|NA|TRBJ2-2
CASSQTPNTGELFF
TGTGCCAGCAGTCAAACACCGAACACCGGGGAGCTGTTTTTT
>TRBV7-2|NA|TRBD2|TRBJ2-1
CASSLVAGFYNEQFF
TGTGCCAGCAGCTTAGTAGCGGGGTTCTACAATGAGCAGTTCTTC
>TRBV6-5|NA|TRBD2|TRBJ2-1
CASSYSLAGREQFF
TGTGCCAGCAGTTACTCACTAGCGGGACGTGAGCAGTTCTTC
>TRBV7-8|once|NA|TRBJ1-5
CASSLNGAFRGNQPQHF
TGTGCCAGCAGCCTCAATGGGGCATTTAGGGGCAATCAGCCCCAGCATTTT
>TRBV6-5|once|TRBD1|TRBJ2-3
CASSGTGTGELAQYF
TGTGCCAGCAGTGGCACCGGGACAGGGGAATTGGCGCAGTATTTT
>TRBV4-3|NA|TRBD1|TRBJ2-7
CASSQGDRGYEQYF
TGCGCCAGCAGCCAAGGCGACAGGGGGTACGAGCAGTACTTC
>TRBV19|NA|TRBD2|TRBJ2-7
CASSIVGGTYEQYF
TGTGCCAGTAGTATAGTGGGGGGGACCTACGAGCAGTACTTC
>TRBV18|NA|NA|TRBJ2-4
CASSPQPGSGKNIQYF
TGTGCCAGCTCACCACAGCCCGGGTCGGGCAAAAACATTCAGTACTTC
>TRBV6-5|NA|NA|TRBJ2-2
CASSFPAGELFF
TGTGCCAGCAGCTTCCCAGCCGGGGAGCTGTTTTTT
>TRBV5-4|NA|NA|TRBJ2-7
CASSLRSGLRNEQYF
TGTGCCAGCAGCTTGAGGTCGGGGTTAAGGAACGAGCAGTACTTC
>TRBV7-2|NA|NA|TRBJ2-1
CASSFPDNEQFF
TGTGCCAGCAGCTTCCCCGACAATGAGCAGTTCTTC
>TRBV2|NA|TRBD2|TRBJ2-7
CASNRLAGGEQYF
TGTGCCAGCAATCGACTAGCGGGGGGAGAGCAGTACTTC
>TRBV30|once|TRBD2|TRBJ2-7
CAWSRLAGYYEQYF
TGTGCCTGGAGTAGGCTAGCGGGATACTACGAGCAGTACTTC
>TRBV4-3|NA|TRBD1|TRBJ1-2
CASSQDRVGASSYTF
TGCGCCAGCAGCCAGGACAGGGTGGGAGCGTCCAGCTACACCTTC
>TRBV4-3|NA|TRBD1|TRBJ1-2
CASSLDRDYGYTF
TGCGCCAGCAGCCTGGACAGGGACTATGGCTACACCTTC
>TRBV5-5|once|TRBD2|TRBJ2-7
CASSPESGGHEQYF
TGTGCCAGCAGCCCGGAGTCGGGGGGTCACGAGCAGTACTTC
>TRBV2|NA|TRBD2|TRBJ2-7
CASSGTSGVREQYF
TGTGCCAGCAGCGGGACTAGCGGGGTGCGCGAGCAGTACTTC
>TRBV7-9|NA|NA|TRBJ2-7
CASSQAAGSTYEQYF
TGTGCCAGCAGCCAAGCGGCGGGGAGCACCTACGAGCAGTACTTC
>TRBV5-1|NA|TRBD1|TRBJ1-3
CASSYDRGSGNTIYF
TGCGCCAGCAGCTACGACAGGGGCTCTGGAAACACCATATATTTT
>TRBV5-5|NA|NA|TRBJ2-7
CASSLDRVSEQYF
TGTGCCAGCAGCTTGGACAGGGTCTCTGAGCAGTACTTC
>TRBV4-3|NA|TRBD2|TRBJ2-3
CASSQDFRGGSTDTQYF
TGCGCCAGCAGCCAAGACTTCCGGGGGGGAAGCACAGATACGCAGTATTTT
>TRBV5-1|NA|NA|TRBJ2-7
CASSLEVSGDGEQYF
TGCGCCAGCAGCTTGGAAGTGTCAGGGGACGGCGAGCAGTACTTC
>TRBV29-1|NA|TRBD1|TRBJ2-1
CSVSGQVSPYNEQFF
TGCAGCGTTTCCGGACAGGTTAGTCCCTACAATGAGCAGTTCTTC
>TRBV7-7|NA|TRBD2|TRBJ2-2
CASSLGREGTGELFF
TGTGCCAGCAGCTTAGGGCGGGAGGGAACCGGGGAGCTGTTTTTT
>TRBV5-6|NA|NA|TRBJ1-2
CASSSKSSGVRSGGYTF
TGTGCCAGCAGCTCGAAATCATCAGGGGTTCGGTCGGGTGGCTACACCTTC